One sample yielded the 30 T cell receptor beta chains listed below, sequenced in a study of CD8 T cells in Susac syndrome. It was with random hexamers that 0.5 to 1 ug RNA was reverse transcribed. TCRdb independently ran MiXCR on the immunoSEQ multiplex PCR reads; one entry per CDR3 protein. The sample has about 150,000 distinct CDR3 sequences, about 90% seen once. Sequenced sample: CD4+ T cells from PBMCs. The receptors were gathered from a human donor in good health.

J is TRBJ2-7 and V is TRBV30; D may be TRBD2 (7 bases). CDR3 length: 13 residues. V was cut by 3 bases and J by 7 bases, with 16 bases left in between. Germline V lookup: CDR1 GTSNPN, CDR2 SVGIG (reference sequence). In DNA form, the CDR3 reads TGTGCCTGGAGGGGAGGGGGGCCGCGAGAGCAGTACTTC. It codes for CAWRGGGPREQYF.

The V call is TRBV12-3 or TRBV12-4, the J call TRBJ1-1; unclear D gene. V was clipped by 5 bases and J by 2 bases, with 12 bases between them. This CDR3 is built from 14 residues. The CDR3 region has the DNA TGTGCCAGCAGTCCCTCCAGTTACAACACTGAAGCTTTCTTT. Its translation: CASSPSSYNTEAFF.

The rearrangement links TRBV7-2 to TRBJ1-1, with a possible D match to TRBD1 (6 bases). The length of the CDR3 is 14 residues. Germline CDR1 and CDR2: SGHTA and FQGNSA. The V and J ends lost 5 bases and 0 bases respectively, with 10 bases between them. Written as DNA, the CDR3 is TGTGCCAGCAGCCGGACAGCTCTGAACACTGAAGCTTTCTTT. Protein sequence: CASSRTALNTEAFF.

The rearrangement links TRBV3-1 to TRBJ1-5, with 9 bases fitting TRBD1. This CDR3 has 16 residues. V gave up 2 bases and J gave up 4 bases; unmatched junction bases: 6. Per germline, CDR1 LGHDT and CDR2 YNNKEL (reference sequence). The CDR3 is CASSQNLQGANQPQHF. The CDR3 nucleotides read TGTGCCAGCAGCCAAAATTTACAGGGGGCGAATCAGCCCCAGCATTTT. The whole variable domain, filled in from reference TRBV3-1 and TRBJ1-5, reads DTAVSQTPKYLVTQMGNDKSIKCEQNLGHDTMYWYKQDSKKFLKIMFSYNNKELIINETVPNRFSPKSPDKAHLNLHINSLELGDSAVYFCASSQNLQGANQPQHFGDGTRLSIL.

The chain employs TRBV6-6 and TRBJ2-1, with 8 bases lining up with TRBD2. The J segment lost 5 bases and the V segment lost 6 bases, leaving 12 bases of the junction unmatched. This CDR3 contains 16 residues. Germline V gene lookup returns CDR1 MNHNY and CDR2 SVGAGI (reference sequence). CDR3: CASSRGPGGGNNEQFF. As DNA, the CDR3 is TGTGCCAGCAGCCGAGGTCCTGGCGGGGGGAACAATGAGCAGTTCTTC.

Note on this clonotype: Compared with germline, one end of the junction differs, possibly owing to a read error. The chain is built from TRBV7-2 and TRBJ1-5; D remains ambiguous. The germline CDR1 and CDR2 sequences are SGHTA and FQGNSA. The CDR3 contains 15 residues. The CDR3 here is CASNLRGGGGQPQHF. CDR3 sequence (DNA): TGTGCCAGCAACTTACGGGGAGGTGGTGGGCAGCCCCAGCATTTT. The whole variable domain, remainder taken from reference TRBV7-2 and TRBJ1-5, is GAGVSQSPSNKVTEKGKDVELRCDPISGHTALYWYRQSLGQGLEFLIYFQGNSAPDKSGLPSDRFSAERTGGSVSTLTIQRTQQEDSAVYLCASNLRGGGGQPQHFGDGTRLSIL.

The chain uses TRBV5-1 and TRBJ2-2; D gene uncertain. V was clipped by 3 bases and J by 1 base, with 10 bases between them. CDR3 length equals 15 residues. Looked up from germline, CDR1 is SGHRS and CDR2 is YFSETQ. CDR3 nucleotide sequence: TGCGCCAGCAGCTCCCCTCGTATGAACACCGGGGAGCTGTTTTTT. Its translation: CASSSPRMNTGELFF. The full variable domain, completed using reference TRBV5-1 and TRBJ2-2, is KAGVTQTPRYLIKTRGQQVTLSCSPISGHRSVSWYQQTPGQGLQFLFEYFSETQRNKGNFPGRFSGRQFSNSRSEMNVSTLELGDSALYLCASSSPRMNTGELFFGEGSRLTVL.

This chain links TRBV6-5 with TRBJ1-5, with 10 bases lining up with TRBD1. Losses at the gene ends were 7 bases for V and 4 bases for J; bases not matched to a gene: 4. From germline, CDR1 is MNHEY and CDR2 SVGAGI. CDR3 length equals 14 residues. The chain's CDR3 is CASTPGQGNQPQHF. The CDR3 DNA reads as TGTGCCAGCACCCCGGGACAGGGGAATCAGCCCCAGCATTTT.

The chain is built from TRBV4-3 and TRBJ2-1; D is unclear. The CDR3 is made up of 13 amino acids. V was trimmed by 0 bases and J by 10 bases, leaving 10 bases between them. The germline CDR1 and CDR2 sequences are LGHNA and YSLEER. The CDR3 protein is CASSQEGVPEQFF. The CDR3 nucleotides are TGCGCCAGCAGCCAAGAAGGCGTCCCCGAGCAGTTCTTC.

This chain links TRBV10-3 with TRBJ2-5; TRBD1 might be the D (5 bases). The CDR3 loop spans 13 amino acids. Germline CDR1 reads ENHRY; CDR2 reads SYGVKD. Trimming took 0 bases from V and 5 from J, leaving 7 bases between them. The CDR3 DNA reads TGTGCCATCAGTGAGTCGACAGAGGAGACCCAGTACTTC. Encoded protein: CAISESTEETQYF.

The chain is built from TRBV9 and TRBJ2-2; 7 bases line up with TRBD2. V was clipped by 4 bases and J by 0 bases; unmatched bases: 12. From germline, CDR1 is SGDLS and CDR2 YYNGEE. This CDR3 has 18 residues. CDR3 DNA: TGTGCCAGCAGCCCACTCCTTACTAGCGCCGCGAACACCGGGGAGCTGTTTTTT. Protein product: CASSPLLTSAANTGELFF.

The chain has TRBV11-2 and TRBJ2-5; 9 bases fit TRBD2. Germline V gene lookup returns CDR1 SGHAT and CDR2 FQNNGV. This CDR3 is 13 amino acids long. J lost 13 bases, V lost 0 bases, and 6 bases had no gene match. The CDR3 sequence: CASSLDTSGPPYF. In DNA form, the CDR3 reads TGTGCCAGCAGCTTAGATACTAGCGGGCCCCCGTACTTC. The full variable domain, completed using reference TRBV11-2 and TRBJ2-5, is EAGVAQSPRYKIIEKRQSVAFWCNPISGHATLYWYQQILGQGPKLLIQFQNNGVVDDSQLPKDRFSAERLKGVDSTLKIQPAKLEDSAVYLCASSLDTSGPPYFGPGTRLLVL.

The J gene is TRBJ2-7, the V gene TRBV25-1; D not certain. The CDR3 is 12 residues long. CDR1 is MGHDK and CDR2 is SYGVNS in the germline V gene. Trimming shortened V by 8 bases and J by 3 bases, and 11 bases separated the two germline ends. The CDR3 reads CASSDRHYEQYF. CDR3 bases: TGTGCCAGCTCTGACCGGCACTACGAGCAGTACTTC.

V and J are TRBV10-3 and TRBJ2-3, with D perhaps matching TRBD2 (6 bases). Trimming pared 4 bases from V and 1 base from J, leaving 9 bases between. This CDR3 is built from 14 residues. CDR1 is ENHRY and CDR2 is SYGVKD in the germline V gene. CDR3 sequence: CAISVAERTDTQYF. The CDR3, as DNA: TGTGCCATCAGTGTAGCGGAACGCACAGATACGCAGTATTTT.

The CDR3 bases are TGCGCCAGCAGCTTGACCCCTTCCCCTGAGACCCAGTACTTC. Translation: CASSLTPSPETQYF. This rearrangement joins TRBV5-1 to TRBJ2-5; D not certain. Between the trimmed V and J ends, which lost 1 base and 5 bases, there was a span of 12 bases. Germline values: CDR1 SGHRS, CDR2 YFSETQ. The CDR3 is 14 amino acids.

The rearrangement uses TRBV3-1 and TRBJ2-3, with D unresolved. CDR3 length: 13 amino acids. CDR1 and CDR2 from the germline V gene are LGHDT and YNNKEL (reference sequence). The V and J ends lost 8 bases and 1 base respectively, with 10 bases between them. The CDR3 DNA sequence: TGTGCCAGCCAGAGATCCCGCACAGATACGCAGTATTTT. Protein product: CASQRSRTDTQYF.

This chain connects TRBV28 to TRBJ1-1; 7 bases agree with TRBD1. Trimming took 3 bases from V and 4 from J; bases not matched to a gene: 5. The CDR3 consists of 14 residues. Germline V gene sequence: CDR1 MDHEN, CDR2 SYDVKM. The CDR3 is CASSFTQGGTEAFF. The CDR3, as DNA: TGTGCCAGCAGTTTTACCCAGGGGGGCACTGAAGCTTTCTTT.

This rearrangement joins TRBV20-1 to TRBJ1-2, with 8 bases aligning to TRBD1. V gave up 3 bases and J gave up 4 bases; unmatched junction bases: 10. Germline V gene sequence: CDR1 DFQATT, CDR2 SNEGSKA (reference sequence). This CDR3 spans 15 amino acids. The CDR3 nucleotides are TGCAGTGCTAGCCCGACAGGGGCCCTCGGCTATGGCTACACCTTC. Translation: CSASPTGALGYGYTF.

The chain combines TRBV20-1 with TRBJ2-5; 9 nucleotides match TRBD1. The CDR3 totals 15 residues. Trimming at V came to 5 bases and at J to 1 base, leaving 8 bases not matched to a gene. The V gene's germline CDR1 is DFQATT and CDR2 SNEGSKA (reference sequence). The CDR3 here is CSAQKQTGGQETQYF. The CDR3 DNA reads as TGCAGTGCTCAGAAGCAGACAGGGGGCCAAGAGACCCAGTACTTC.

The V and J genes are TRBV30 and TRBJ2-1, with 10 bases aligning to TRBD2. Germline V gene data show CDR1 as GTSNPN and CDR2 as SVGIG (reference sequence). There are 15 residues in the CDR3. With V trimmed by 6 bases and J by 3 bases, 8 bases remained unmatched. The CDR3 nucleotides read TGTGCCTGTCCACCAGCGGGAGGGAACTACAATGAGCAGTTCTTC. It specifies CACPPAGGNYNEQFF.

The sample holds one count of this clonotype. The chain recombines TRBV4-3 with TRBJ2-3, with D possibly matching TRBD1 (6 bases). Germline V gene data show CDR1 as LGHNA and CDR2 as YSLEER. V lost 4 bases to trimming and J lost 0 bases, with 11 bases between them. The CDR3 totals 15 residues. For the CDR3, the DNA is TGCGCCAGCAGCCGAGGGACAAGGAGCACAGATACGCAGTATTTT. Amino acid sequence: CASSRGTRSTDTQYF.

The genes are TRBV30 and TRBJ1-1; D might be TRBD1 (6 bases). Trimming stripped 3 bases from V and 3 bases from J, with 11 bases between. The CDR3 runs 13 residues. Germline CDR1 and CDR2: GTSNPN and SVGIG (reference sequence). CDR3 protein: CAWRDGQYTEAFF. The DNA of the CDR3 is TGTGCCTGGAGGGATGGACAGTACACTGAAGCTTTCTTT.

The V gene is TRBV30, the J gene TRBJ2-7; 11 bases align to TRBD2. The CDR3 loop spans 18 amino acids. The germline V gene encodes CDR1 GTSNPN and CDR2 SVGIG (reference sequence). Trimming took 0 bases from V and 0 from J; bases not matched to a gene: 10. The CDR3 nucleotides read TGTGCCTGGAGTGTACGGCTAGCGGGAGGTTCTCGCTCCTACGAGCAGTACTTC. Protein sequence: CAWSVRLAGGSRSYEQYF. The full variable domain, completed using reference TRBV30 and TRBJ2-7, is SQTIHQWPATLVQPVGSPLSLECTVEGTSNPNLYWYRQAAGRGLQLLFYSVGIGQISSEVPQNLSASRPQDRQFILSSKKLLLSDSGFYLCAWSVRLAGGSRSYEQYFGPGTRLTVT.

The J gene is TRBJ2-6, the V gene TRBV9; D not resolved. CDR3 length: 15 amino acids. Germline V CDR1 and CDR2: SGDLS, YYNGEE. V was cut by 1 base and J by 4 bases, with 9 bases left in between. CDR3 region: CASSVIGSGANVLTF. As DNA, the CDR3 is TGTGCCAGCAGCGTAATAGGGTCCGGGGCCAACGTCCTGACTTTC.

This chain connects TRBV5-6 to TRBJ1-4; 7 bases align to TRBD1. With 4 bases clipped from V and 5 bases from J, the junction kept 5 bases outside the gene matches. Per germline, CDR1 SGHDT and CDR2 YYEEEE. This CDR3 contains 14 residues. The CDR3 reads CASSQGTANEKLFF. CDR3 DNA sequence: TGTGCCAGCAGCCAAGGGACAGCCAATGAAAAACTGTTTTTT.

This clonotype was recorded once. The chain recombines TRBV12-3 or TRBV12-4 with TRBJ2-3; no firm D call. V lost 5 bases, J lost 7 bases, and 10 bases lay in between. CDR3 length equals 12 residues. The CDR3 is CASSPVLNTQYF. The CDR3 DNA follows: TGTGCCAGCAGTCCCGTCCTCAATACGCAGTATTTT.

For the CDR3, the DNA is TGCGCCAGCAGCCAAGAAACCCCGTCGTCAGCCGGGAGCGGAGCCTACGAGCAGTACTTC. Its protein is CASSQETPSSAGSGAYEQYF. The J gene is TRBJ2-7, the V gene TRBV4-3; maybe TRBD2 (6 bases). Germline-derived CDR1 and CDR2 are LGHNA and YSLEER. This CDR3 has 20 amino acids. V dropped 0 bases and J dropped 2 bases, with 26 bases sitting between them.

The chain couples TRBV28 to TRBJ2-3, with D possibly being TRBD2 (7 bases). The V and J ends lost 2 bases and 1 base respectively, with 10 bases between them. The length of the CDR3 is 15 residues. Germline V lookup: CDR1 MDHEN, CDR2 SYDVKM. CDR3 nucleotide sequence: TGTGCCAGCAGTTTAGGGGGGGCCGGCACAGATACGCAGTATTTT. Translated, it gives CASSLGGAGTDTQYF.

The chain recombines TRBV7-9 with TRBJ2-5; 9 nucleotides align to TRBD2. V lost 6 bases and J lost 1; bases outside the gene matches: 3. The V gene's germline CDR1 is SEHNR and CDR2 FQNEAQ (reference sequence). The CDR3 is 14 amino acids. The CDR3 loop is CASRELAGQETQYF. DNA for the CDR3: TGTGCCAGCAGAGAACTAGCGGGCCAAGAGACCCAGTACTTC.

CDR3 DNA sequence: TGCAGCGTTCGAGACCGGGACAGTAATGAAAAACTGTTTTTT. Protein sequence: CSVRDRDSNEKLFF. The V gene is TRBV29-1, the J gene TRBJ1-4; 7 nucleotides line up with TRBD1. Germline V CDR1 and CDR2: SQVTM, ANQGSEA. The CDR3 spans 14 residues. J was trimmed by 4 bases and V by 5 bases; bases with no gene match: 7.